In its sample, the clone carrying this TCR beta chain ranks as medium-sized. Sequencing was performed with immunoSEQ multiplex PCR; in TCRdb, only in-frame clones are kept and a portion is missing. Here the sample spans 65,000 to 70,000 clones, 77% being singletons. The data are from a study of OX40 agonist ivuxolimab in advanced cancers. As for the study in general: The treatment was a fully human IgG2 OX40 agonist, ivuxolimab.

V was pared by 3 bases and J by 6 bases, with 5 bases of the junction left unmatched. The CDR3 spans 14 residues. The germline V gene encodes CDR1 LGHNT and CDR2 FRNRAP. The J gene is TRBJ2-3, the V gene TRBV12-5; TRBD2 agrees at 8 bases. The receptor's source is an adult with an advanced solid tumor such as melanoma, head and neck, liver or kidney cancer. Sequenced material: CD4+ or CD8+ T cells sorted from blood, taken in a trial of the OX40 agonist ivuxolimab. The CDR3 sequence: CASGLGGLVDTQYF. The DNA for the CDR3 is TGTGCTAGTGGTTTAGGGGGACTAGTTGATACGCAGTATTTT.